Detailed here is one T cell receptor (beta chain). The sample originates from a study of shared clonotypes between healthy human individuals. CD45RA+ naive and CD45RA-negative memory subsets were separated from CD4+ cells. The CDR3 loop spans 15 amino acids. V was trimmed by 1 base and J by 2 bases, leaving 11 bases between them. The germline V gene encodes CDR1 LNHDA and CDR2 SQIVND (reference sequence). Assay execution proceeded at the deep level. Here immunoSEQ multiplex PCR was the method, and the copy in TCRdb shows in-frame clones only, minus some. There are 600,000 to 750,000 clones in the sample; just under 75% occur only once, and under 2% lies in the top ten.

This TCR derives from a woman aged 25 to 39 in good health. Sequenced: memory CD4+ T cells sorted from blood. Stated subset: CD45RA-negative fraction. The chain couples TRBV19 to TRBJ2-5; D not certain. The CDR3 bases are TGTGCCAGTAGTATAGTGTTAAAGGGACAAGAGACCCAGTACTTC. Translating gives CASSIVLKGQETQYF.